The rows below give T cell receptor beta chains drawn from one sample of a study of blood T cell repertoires in COVID-19. Some clones are missing from TCRdb's copy, which holds only in-frame ones; the method was immunoSEQ multiplex PCR. The sample carries about 130,000 clones, roughly 83% recorded once. Sequencing was done on a sample of peripheral blood. These receptors originate from an older woman with COVID-19, enrolled during active disease. Each CDR3 is given without its conserved first and last residue.

CDR3aa: AVRLSRQGNTEAF; v_gene: TRBV27; j_gene: TRBJ1-1
CDR3aa: AWSVAGAGGNTIY; v_gene: TRBV30; j_gene: TRBJ1-3
CDR3aa: ASSYGTPADEQF; v_gene: TRBV6-5; j_gene: TRBJ2-1
CDR3aa: ASMRTSGGQETQY; v_gene: TRBV19; j_gene: TRBJ2-5
CDR3aa: ASSRRQGALGSEQY; v_gene: TRBV18; j_gene: TRBJ2-7
CDR3aa: AWTPSGGSWEQY; v_gene: TRBV30; j_gene: TRBJ2-7
CDR3aa: ASRRGQGDGYT; v_gene: TRBV5-1; j_gene: TRBJ1-2
CDR3aa: ASRPDYSDYGYT; v_gene: TRBV6-5; j_gene: TRBJ1-2
CDR3aa: ASSPGLAGVYEQY; v_gene: TRBV7-7; j_gene: TRBJ2-7
CDR3aa: ASGRSTGDTGELF; v_gene: TRBV12-5; j_gene: TRBJ2-2
CDR3aa: ASSYSRGNEQF; v_gene: TRBV6-2/TRBV6-3; j_gene: TRBJ2-1
CDR3aa: ASSPEGGLENEQF; v_gene: TRBV11-3; j_gene: TRBJ2-1
CDR3aa: ASSSPRRGSPGNTIY; v_gene: TRBV7-9; j_gene: TRBJ1-3
CDR3aa: ASSEAGSGYEQY; v_gene: TRBV6-1; j_gene: TRBJ2-7
CDR3aa: ASSLRGWDSPLH; v_gene: TRBV27; j_gene: TRBJ1-6
CDR3aa: ASALGEGQETQY; v_gene: TRBV12-5; j_gene: TRBJ2-5
CDR3aa: ASRYGLAGGNEQF; v_gene: TRBV2; j_gene: TRBJ2-1
CDR3aa: ASSPIGRTEAF; v_gene: TRBV6-6; j_gene: TRBJ1-1
CDR3aa: ASSRGTPVSGNTIY; v_gene: TRBV7-2; j_gene: TRBJ1-3
CDR3aa: AISDPSVRTDTQY; v_gene: TRBV10-3; j_gene: TRBJ2-3
CDR3aa: ASSLLELSGYT; v_gene: TRBV7-2; j_gene: TRBJ1-2
CDR3aa: ASSPLPGGRDTEAF; v_gene: TRBV18; j_gene: TRBJ1-1
CDR3aa: ASSLGGGGSYNEQF; v_gene: TRBV5-4; j_gene: TRBJ2-1
CDR3aa: ASSVGAGDQETQY; v_gene: TRBV9; j_gene: TRBJ2-5
CDR3aa: ASSLYQLEASYNSPLH; v_gene: TRBV7-2; j_gene: TRBJ1-6
CDR3aa: ASSVGFGGGTEAF; v_gene: TRBV9; j_gene: TRBJ1-1
CDR3aa: ASSYSPAAETQY; v_gene: TRBV6-6; j_gene: TRBJ2-5
CDR3aa: ASSGQGASEAF; v_gene: TRBV6-4; j_gene: TRBJ1-1
CDR3aa: ATLPEPSLAGELF; v_gene: TRBV7-2; j_gene: TRBJ2-2
CDR3aa: ASSVGGDQETQY; v_gene: TRBV9; j_gene: TRBJ2-5
CDR3aa: ASSRDRDYEQY; v_gene: TRBV6-5; j_gene: TRBJ2-7
CDR3aa: ASSQTGGADTEAF; v_gene: TRBV4-2; j_gene: TRBJ1-1